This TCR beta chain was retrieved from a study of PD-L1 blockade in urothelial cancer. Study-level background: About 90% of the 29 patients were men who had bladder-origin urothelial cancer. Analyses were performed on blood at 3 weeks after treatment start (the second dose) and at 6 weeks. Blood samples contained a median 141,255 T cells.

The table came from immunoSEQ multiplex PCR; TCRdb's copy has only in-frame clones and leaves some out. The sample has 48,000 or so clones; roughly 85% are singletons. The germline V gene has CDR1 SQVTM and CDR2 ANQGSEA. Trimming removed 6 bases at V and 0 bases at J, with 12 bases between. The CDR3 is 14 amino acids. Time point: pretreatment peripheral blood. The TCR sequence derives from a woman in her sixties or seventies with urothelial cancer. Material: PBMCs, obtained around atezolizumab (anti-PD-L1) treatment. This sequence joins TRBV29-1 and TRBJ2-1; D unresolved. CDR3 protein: CSVLYPSSYNEQFF. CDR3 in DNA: TGCAGCGTCCTATACCCGAGCTCCTACAATGAGCAGTTCTTC.